This T cell receptor beta chain was observed in a study of T cells in Graves' hyperthyroidism and ophthalmopathy. Trimming pared 2 bases from V and 2 bases from J, leaving 11 bases between. Germline V gene lookup returns CDR1 SGHRS and CDR2 YFSETQ. This CDR3 has 14 amino acids. Ophthalmopathy patients had Clinical Activity Score at least 3, NOSPECS grade at least 4, duration under 3 months. Researchers barred patients who had uncontrolled infection, other autoimmune disease, pregnancy or lactation. The source of the PBMCs was around 9 ml of fresh peripheral blood. The investigators amplified TCR beta CDR3 regions from RNA transcripts. TCR CDR3 regions were first amplified by RT-PCR with HTBI primers. TCRdb passed the multiplex PCR reads through MiXCR, listing each CDR3 protein once. The sample holds 490,000 or so distinct CDR3 sequences, 15% to 20% seen once. Notes on the study in general: Blood samples included most of the expanded thyroid clonotypes exceeding 0.001.

This clonotype has ten or more counts. Its specificity is unknown. Sequenced: blood. The chain has TRBV5-1 and TRBJ2-7; tentative D call: TRBD2 (5 bases). This TCR derives from a man in his forties with Graves' ophthalmopathy. CDR3: CASSLGSRTYEQYF. The CDR3 coding sequence is TGCGCCAGCAGCTTAGGGAGCCGGACCTACGAGCAGTACTTC.